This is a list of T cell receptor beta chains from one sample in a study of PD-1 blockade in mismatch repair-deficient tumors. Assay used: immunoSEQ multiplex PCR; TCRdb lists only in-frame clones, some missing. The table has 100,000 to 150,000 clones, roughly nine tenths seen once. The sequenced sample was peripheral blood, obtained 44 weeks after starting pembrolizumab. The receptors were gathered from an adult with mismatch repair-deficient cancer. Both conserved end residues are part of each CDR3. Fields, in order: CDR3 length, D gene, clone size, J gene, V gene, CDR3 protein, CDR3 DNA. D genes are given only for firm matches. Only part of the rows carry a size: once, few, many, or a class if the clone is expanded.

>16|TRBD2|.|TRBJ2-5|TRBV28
CASSYTQGLAEETQYF
TGTGCCAGCAGTTACACCCAGGGACTAGCGGAAGAGACCCAGTACTTC
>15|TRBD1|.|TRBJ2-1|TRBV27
CASSTGTGAYNEQFF
TGTGCCAGCAGTACAGGGACAGGGGCCTACAATGAGCAGTTCTTC
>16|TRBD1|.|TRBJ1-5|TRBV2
CASSPPGQFSNQPQHF
TGTGCCAGCAGTCCCCCGGGACAGTTTAGCAATCAGCCCCAGCATTTT
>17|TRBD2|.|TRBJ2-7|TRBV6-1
CASSATSGRAGQYEQYF
TGTGCCAGCAGTGCGACTAGCGGGAGGGCCGGTCAGTACGAGCAGTACTTC
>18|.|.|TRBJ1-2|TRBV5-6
CASSLRLGECKANYGYTF
TGTGCCAGCAGCTTGAGGTTGGGGGAGTGTAAGGCTAACTATGGCTACACCTTC
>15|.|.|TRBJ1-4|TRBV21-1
CASSKVSRGIGKLFF
TGTGCCAGCAGCAAAGTCAGCAGGGGGATTGGAAAACTGTTTTTT
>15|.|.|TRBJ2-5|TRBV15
CATSRDHGGPETQYF
TGTGCCACCAGCAGAGATCACGGGGGGCCGGAGACCCAGTACTTC
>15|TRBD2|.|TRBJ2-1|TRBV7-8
CASSSLAGGPYEQFF
TGTGCCAGCAGCTCCTTAGCGGGAGGGCCCTATGAGCAGTTCTTC
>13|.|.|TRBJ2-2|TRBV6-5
CASRPGATGELFF
TGTGCCAGCAGACCGGGGGCGACCGGGGAGCTGTTTTTT
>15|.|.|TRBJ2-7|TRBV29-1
CSVDGVSRNSYEQYF
TGCAGCGTTGACGGTGTTTCGCGGAACTCCTACGAGCAGTACTTC
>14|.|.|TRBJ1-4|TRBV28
CASSFQRESEKLFF
TGTGCCAGCAGTTTTCAGAGGGAAAGTGAAAAACTGTTTTTT
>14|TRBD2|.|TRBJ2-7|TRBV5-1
CASSLVAGEREQYF
TGCGCCAGCAGCTTGGTGGCGGGAGAGCGCGAGCAGTACTTC
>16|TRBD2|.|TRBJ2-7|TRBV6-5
CASSYSRRGLARQQYF
TGTGCCAGCAGTTACTCGAGGAGAGGACTAGCCCGACAACAGTACTTC
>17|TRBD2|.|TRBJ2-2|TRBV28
CASSETGTSTNTGELFF
TGTGCCAGCAGTGAAACCGGGACTAGCACTAACACCGGGGAGCTGTTTTTT
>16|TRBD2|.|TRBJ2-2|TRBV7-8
CASSLVSGRVGGELFF
TGTGCCAGCAGCTTGGTCAGCGGGAGGGTCGGCGGGGAGCTGTTTTTT
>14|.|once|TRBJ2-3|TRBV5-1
CASSPGTRTDTQYF
TGCGCCAGCAGCCCCGGGACACGCACAGATACGCAGTATTTT
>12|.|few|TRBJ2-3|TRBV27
CASSRGTDTQYF
TGTGCCAGCAGTCGGGGAACAGATACGCAGTATTTT
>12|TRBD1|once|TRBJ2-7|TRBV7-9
CNRDSETYEQYF
TGTAACCGGGACAGCGAGACCTACGAGCAGTACTTC
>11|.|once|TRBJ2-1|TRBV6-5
CASSSPRRLFF
TGTGCCAGCAGTTCCCCACGAAGACTATTCTTC
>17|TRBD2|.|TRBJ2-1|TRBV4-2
CASSQDSPSGFYREQFF
TGTGCCAGCAGCCAAGATTCGCCTAGCGGGTTTTACCGTGAGCAGTTCTTC
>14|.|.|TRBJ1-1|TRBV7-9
CASSFGPGNTEAFF
.
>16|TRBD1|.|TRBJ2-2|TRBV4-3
CASSLRDRGYTGELFF
TGCGCCAGCAGCCTCCGGGACAGGGGGTATACCGGGGAGCTGTTTTTT
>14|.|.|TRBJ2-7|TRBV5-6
CASSGIYRVYEQYF
TGTGCCAGCAGCGGAATCTACAGGGTTTACGAGCAGTACTTC
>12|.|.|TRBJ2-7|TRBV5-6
CASSGGSYEQYF
TGTGCCAGCAGCGGGGGGTCCTACGAGCAGTACTTC
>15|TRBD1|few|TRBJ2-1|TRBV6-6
CASSYSGQAYNEQFF
TGTGCCAGCAGTTACTCGGGACAGGCCTACAATGAGCAGTTCTTC
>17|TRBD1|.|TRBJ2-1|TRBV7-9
CASSLAPRTGGGNEQFF
TGTGCCAGCAGCTTAGCCCCCCGGACAGGGGGCGGGAATGAGCAGTTCTTC
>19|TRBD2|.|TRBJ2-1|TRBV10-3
CAISESRLAGGRTYNEQFF
TGTGCCATCAGTGAGTCGAGACTAGCGGGAGGTCGTACCTACAATGAGCAGTTCTTC
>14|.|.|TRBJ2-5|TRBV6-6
CASSYAESQETQYF
TGTGCCAGCAGTTACGCGGAGTCCCAAGAGACCCAGTACTTC
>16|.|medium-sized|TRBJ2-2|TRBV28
CASTELSDRSTGELFF
TGTGCCAGCACCGAACTCTCGGACAGATCGACCGGGGAGCTGTTTTTT
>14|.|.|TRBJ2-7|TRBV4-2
CASSLDFQGDEQYF
TGTGCCAGCAGCTTAGATTTTCAGGGCGACGAGCAGTACTTC
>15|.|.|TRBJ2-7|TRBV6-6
CASSPAPGLVYEQYF
TGTGCCAGCAGTCCCGCTCCAGGGCTGGTCTACGAGCAGTACTTC
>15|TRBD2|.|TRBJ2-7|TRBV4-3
CASSQEVLADYEQYF
TGCGCCAGCAGCCAGGAGGTACTAGCGGATTACGAGCAGTACTTC
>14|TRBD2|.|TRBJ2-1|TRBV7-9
CASSMGLANNEQFF
TGTGCCAGCAGCATGGGACTAGCTAACAATGAGCAGTTCTTC
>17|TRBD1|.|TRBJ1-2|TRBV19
CASSRDAGQGWPYGYTF
TGTGCCAGTAGTAGAGACGCCGGACAGGGCTGGCCCTATGGCTACACCTTC
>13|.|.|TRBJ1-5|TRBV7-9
CASSLGPNQPQHF
TGTGCCAGCAGCTTAGGACCCAATCAGCCCCAGCATTTT
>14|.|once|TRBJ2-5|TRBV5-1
CASSSPDRPKTQYF
TGCGCCAGCAGCTCGCCTGACAGGCCGAAGACCCAGTACTTC
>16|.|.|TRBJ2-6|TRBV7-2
CASSFGPISGANVLTF
TGTGCCAGCAGCTTCGGCCCAATCTCTGGGGCCAACGTCCTGACTTTC
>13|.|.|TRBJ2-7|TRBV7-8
CASSLQTTYEQYF
TGTGCCAGCAGCTTGCAGACAACCTACGAGCAGTACTTC
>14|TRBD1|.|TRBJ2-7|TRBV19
CASSPGQGQPEQYF
TGTGCCAGTAGTCCCGGACAGGGGCAGCCCGAGCAGTACTTC
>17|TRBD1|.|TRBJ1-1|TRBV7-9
CASSSPNRGPGVTEAFF
TGTGCCAGCAGCTCACCGAACAGGGGGCCCGGCGTCACTGAAGCTTTCTTT
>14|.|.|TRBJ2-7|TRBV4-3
CASSQELFSYEQYF
TGCGCCAGCAGCCAAGAATTATTCTCCTACGAGCAGTACTTC
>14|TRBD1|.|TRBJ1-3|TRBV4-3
CASSLGQGGNTIYF
TGCGCCAGCAGCCTGGGACAGGGAGGAAACACCATATATTTT